One sample yielded the 19 T cell receptor beta chains listed below, sequenced in a study of response to subunit inactivated influenza vaccine (dated by TCRdb to between 2017 and 2018). To prepare the library, RT-PCR was applied. TCRdb shows the sequencer as Illumina HiSeq 2500. TCRdb trimmed the raw reads at Q25, called clones with MiXCR and kept productive beta chains. All rows with the same CDR3 protein become a single entry with the most common DNA and genes. The sample includes fewer than 700,000 distinct CDR3 sequences, with 10% to 15% observed a single time. Around 13% of the sample is taken by the ten largest. Reading the label with the study, this specimen's time point is: 45 days after influenza vaccine administration. The sample in question was PBMCs from blood, obtained roughly 6 weeks after vaccination. The receptors shown here come from a man in his fifties who received an inactivated influenza vaccine. Donor details come from another sample of the same person, matched by shared clones.

In its sample, this clonotype was seen a few times. The CDR3 reads CAISEVAAYNEQFF. The CDR3 DNA reads TGTGCCATCAGTGAGGTTGCAGCTTACAATGAGCAGTTCTTC. This chain joins TRBV10-3 and TRBJ2-1; D unclear. V lost 2 bases and J 4 bases, leaving 9 bases between the germline ends. Germline V gene lookup returns CDR1 ENHRY and CDR2 SYGVKD. The CDR3 covers 14 residues.

This clonotype was observed a handful of times. The rearrangement uses TRBV4-3 and TRBJ2-7; possibly TRBD1 for D (6 bases). Trimming left V 3 bases short and J 6 bases short, with 12 bases between. Germline CDR1 reads LGHNA; CDR2 reads YSLEER. The CDR3 is 13 amino acids. CDR3 coding DNA: TGCGCCAGCAGCCAGAACAGGGTCGGCGAGCAGTACTTC. It codes for CASSQNRVGEQYF.

In its sample, this clonotype was seen once. A much bigger clone sits one base away, suggesting this may be a read error. J is TRBJ2-3 and V is TRBV20-1, with TRBD2 matching 11 bases. Looked up from germline, CDR1 is DFQATT and CDR2 is SNEGSKA (reference sequence). The CDR3 is 17 amino acids. CDR3 protein: CCANGLAGGESTDTQYF. The CDR3 nucleotides are TGCTGTGCTAATGGGCTAGCGGGGGGCGAAAGCACAGATACGCAGTATTTT.

The chain is built from TRBV4-2 and TRBJ2-3; TRBD1 is a possible D gene (6 bases). Germline CDR1 is LGHNA and CDR2 is YNFKEQ. The V end was cut by 8 bases, the J end by 2 bases, with 17 bases between. This CDR3 region has 15 residues. This chain's CDR3 is CASDRSGQNTDTQYF. The CDR3 coding sequence is TGTGCCAGCGATCGCAGCGGACAGAACACAGATACGCAGTATTTT.

The chain joins TRBV7-9 to TRBJ1-2, with TRBD1 as a possible D gene (5 bases). Per the germline V gene, CDR1 is SEHNR and CDR2 is FQNEAQ (reference sequence). The CDR3 covers 12 residues. V lost 1 base, J lost 8 bases, and 8 bases lay in between. The CDR3 sequence: CASSLERGGYTF. The CDR3 DNA sequence: TGTGCCAGCAGCTTAGAACGGGGCGGCTACACCTTC.

Details on this clonotype: An end of the junction does not agree with germline; a read error may underlie this. The chain uses TRBV11-2 and TRBJ2-2; TRBD2 matches 10 bases. CDR1 SGHAT and CDR2 FQNNGV come from the germline V gene. The CDR3 spans 17 residues. CDR3 sequence reads: CVSSLRLAGVITGELFF. For the CDR3, the DNA is TGTGTCAGCAGCTTGCGTCTAGCGGGAGTGATCACCGGGGAGCTGTTTTTT.

This clonotype was seen only a few times. The chain couples TRBV14 to TRBJ2-3; D gene uncertain. V gave up 3 bases and J gave up 8 bases, with 15 bases separating them. Germline CDR1 SGHDN, CDR2 FVKESK. The CDR3 runs 14 residues. CDR3 in amino acids: CASSHSAVGGTQYF. CDR3 bases: TGTGCCAGCAGCCATTCGGCTGTTGGTGGTACGCAGTATTTT.

This clonotype has only a few counts. The chain joins TRBV7-2 to TRBJ2-5; D is ambiguous. Germline CDR1 is SGHTA and CDR2 is FQGNSA. Trimming removed 4 bases at V and 5 bases at J, with 11 bases between. CDR3 length equals 13 residues. The CDR3 protein is CASSSPPWETQYF. CDR3 nucleotides: TGTGCCAGCAGCTCCCCCCCGTGGGAGACCCAGTACTTC.

This clonotype has only a few counts. The rearrangement uses TRBV20-1 and TRBJ1-2, with TRBD1 matching over 8 bases. Trimming at V came to 6 bases and at J to 8 bases, leaving 11 bases not matched to a gene. This CDR3 region has 13 residues. The germline V gene has CDR1 DFQATT and CDR2 SNEGSKA (reference sequence). The CDR3 DNA reads TGCAGTGCGGGCCGGACAGGGCAAAGAGGCTACACCTTC. Translation: CSAGRTGQRGYTF.

This clonotype was counted between two and nine times. CDR3 sequence: CASSVTGSNQPQHF. As DNA, the CDR3 is TGTGCCAGCAGCGTAACAGGCAGCAATCAGCCCCAGCATTTT. This chain uses TRBV9 with TRBJ1-5; possibly TRBD1 for D (5 bases). CDR1 and CDR2 from the germline V gene are SGDLS and YYNGEE. The CDR3 covers 14 residues. V lost 1 base, J lost 1 base, and 6 bases lay in between.

This clonotype turned up a few times. This sequence joins TRBV25-1 and TRBJ1-6; D perhaps matches TRBD1 (5 bases). Trimming took off 5 bases at V and 6 bases at J, with 14 bases between the two ends. Per germline, CDR1 MGHDK and CDR2 SYGVNS. This CDR3 comprises 15 residues. CDR3 residues: CASSRDGARNSPLHF. In DNA, the CDR3 is TGTGCCAGCAGTCGGGACGGCGCCCGTAATTCACCCCTCCACTTT.

This clonotype was counted between two and nine times. The chain links TRBV20-1 to TRBJ2-7, with D maybe TRBD2 (5 bases). Germline V gene data show CDR1 as DFQATT and CDR2 as SNEGSKA (reference sequence). V dropped 2 bases and J dropped 4 bases, with 21 bases sitting between them. The CDR3 is 16 residues long. DNA of the CDR3: TGCAGTGCTAGAACCAAGGCCGGGATCGGATGGTACGAGCAGTACTTC. It translates to CSARTKAGIGWYEQYF.

This clonotype came up a few times. DNA of the CDR3: TGCAGTGCTAGGGGGGACAGTCTCTACGAGCAGTACTTC. As protein: CSARGDSLYEQYF. The chain recombines TRBV20-1 with TRBJ2-7; 7 positions agree with TRBD1. Unmatched junction bases numbered 5, after V lost 3 bases and J lost 3 bases. This CDR3 comprises 13 residues. Germline loops: CDR1 DFQATT, CDR2 SNEGSKA (reference sequence).

The genes are TRBV11-2 and TRBJ2-7; 8 nucleotides match TRBD1. Germline trimming cut 1 base from V and 0 bases from J; bases unmatched to any gene: 5. This CDR3 has 16 residues. Germline V CDR1 and CDR2: SGHAT, FQNNGV. In DNA form, the CDR3 reads TGTGCCAGCAGCTTAGGATTGGGGACAGGCTCCTACGAGCAGTACTTC. Its protein product is CASSLGLGTGSYEQYF.

This rearrangement joins TRBV29-1 to TRBJ2-1; 9 nucleotides line up with TRBD2. V gave up 4 bases and J gave up 2 bases; unmatched junction bases: 3. This CDR3 contains 14 residues. Germline-derived CDR1 and CDR2 are SQVTM and ANQGSEA. CDR3 DNA sequence: TGCAGCGTTGGAGCGGGAGGTACCTACAATGAGCAGTTCTTC. Residues: CSVGAGGTYNEQFF.

This clonotype has a count of ten or more. This chain links TRBV20-1 with TRBJ2-5, with D possibly matching TRBD2 (6 bases). V was clipped by 0 bases and J by 5 bases, with 16 bases between them. CDR1 is DFQATT and CDR2 is SNEGSKA in the germline V gene (reference sequence). The CDR3 is 15 residues long. The CDR3 spells CSARDPGLRRETQYF. The CDR3 DNA reads as TGCAGTGCTAGAGATCCGGGACTTAGGCGGGAGACCCAGTACTTC.

As regards this clonotype: Since a much larger clone is just one base distant, this may be a read error. The chain employs TRBV27 and TRBJ2-1; TRBD2 matches 14 bases. Germline-derived CDR1 and CDR2 are MNHEY and SMNVEV (reference sequence). V shed 4 bases and J 6 bases; nucleotides not matched to a gene: 2. This CDR3 spans 15 amino acids. The CDR3 is CASSYGTSGSNEQFF. The CDR3 nucleotides are TGTGCCAGCAGTTACGGGACTAGCGGGAGCAATGAGCAGTTCTTC.

The sample holds a few counts of this clonotype. The chain links TRBV5-1 to TRBJ2-3; no reliable D call. Germline V gene data show CDR1 as SGHRS and CDR2 as YFSETQ. The CDR3 runs 12 residues. The ends were cut back, 6 bases at V and 2 bases at J, with 7 bases in the middle. CDR3 sequence (DNA): TGCGCCAGCACCGACAACACAGATACGCAGTATTTT. It yields the protein CASTDNTDTQYF.

V gene TRBV7-3 combines with J gene TRBJ1-1; TRBD1 aligns across 8 bases. This CDR3 is built from 17 residues. Germline V gene data show CDR1 as SGHTA and CDR2 as FQGTGA. V was clipped by 5 bases and J by 1 base; unmatched bases: 12. The CDR3 is CASSHFPGQAKNTEAFF. The CDR3 DNA sequence: TGTGCCAGCAGCCACTTTCCGGGACAGGCGAAGAACACTGAAGCTTTCTTT.